This T cell receptor (beta chain) was identified during a study of blood T cell repertoires in COVID-19. Across the whole study: The study drew acute and convalescent COVID-19 samples from the United States, Italy and Spain.

Methods used by the authors: Scientists estimated how many nucleated cells there were by amplifying reference gene primers. Method: immunoSEQ multiplex PCR; TCRdb's copy keeps in-frame clones and lacks some. From that table come the V and J calls and clone size; the DNA was used to work out D and trimming. This sample has under 200,000 clones; more than 75% occur once, and the top ten carry 5% to 6.5%. The CDR3 runs to 12 residues. Per the germline V gene, CDR1 is SGHRS and CDR2 is YFSETQ. The V and J ends lost 4 bases and 1 base respectively, with 5 bases between them. Specimen: peripheral blood. The TCR was taken from a man aged 35 to 55 with active or convalescent COVID-19. This rearrangement joins TRBV5-1 to TRBJ2-5, with D unclear. This CDR3 reads CASSEFQETQYF. Here the CDR3 DNA reads TGCGCCAGCAGCGAGTTCCAAGAGACCCAGTACTTC. Full variable domain (missing parts from reference TRBV5-1 and TRBJ2-5): KAGVTQTPRYLIKTRGQQVTLSCSPISGHRSVSWYQQTPGQGLQFLFEYFSETQRNKGNFPGRFSGRQFSNSRSEMNVSTLELGDSALYLCASSEFQETQYFGPGTRLLVL.